This entry features one T cell receptor beta chain sequence. The sample originates from a study of blood T cell repertoires in COVID-19. Sequencing used immunoSEQ multiplex PCR; TCRdb keeps in-frame clones, though not all of them. This repertoire shows 130,000 or so clones, just under 85% found once; its top ten account for 9.5% to 15%. The CDR3 has 13 residues. V gave up 1 base and J gave up 2 bases, with 6 bases separating them. The clonotype was recovered from a human donor in a cohort sampled during active COVID-19. Specimen: peripheral blood. The genes are TRBV12-3 or TRBV12-4 and TRBJ2-7; D uncertain. The CDR3 DNA sequence: TGTGCCAGCAGTTTAGGGCTCCCCTACGAGCAGTACTTC. Translation gives CASSLGLPYEQYF.